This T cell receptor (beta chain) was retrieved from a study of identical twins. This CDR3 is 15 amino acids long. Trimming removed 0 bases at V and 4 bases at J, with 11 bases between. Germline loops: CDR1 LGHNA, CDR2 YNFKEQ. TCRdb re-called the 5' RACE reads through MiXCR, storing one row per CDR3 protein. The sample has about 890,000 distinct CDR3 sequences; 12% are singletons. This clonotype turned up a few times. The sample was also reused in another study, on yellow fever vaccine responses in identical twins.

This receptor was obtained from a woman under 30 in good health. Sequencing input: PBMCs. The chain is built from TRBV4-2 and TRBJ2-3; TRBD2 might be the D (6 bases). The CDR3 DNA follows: TGTGCCAGCAGCCAAGAGCGCGGGGTCGCAGATACGCAGTATTTT. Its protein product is CASSQERGVADTQYF.